This TCR beta chain stems from a study of shared clonotypes between healthy human individuals. The study, taken as a whole, reports: Between a handful of donors, naive CD4 clonotypes were shared at a level of around 5.2%.

About this clone: Its matching antigen is unknown.

Germline loops: CDR1 SGHNT, CDR2 YENEEA. This CDR3 region has 13 residues. The V end lost 1 base, the J end lost 4 bases, and 7 bases lay between the germline ends. Naive CD8 cells, CD45RO-negative and positively selected for CCR7, excluded terminally differentiated effector memory CD45RA+ cells. Data came from immunoSEQ multiplex PCR; TCRdb stores just in-frame clones and leaves some out. The sample includes some 630,000 clones, 95% to 97% of them seen just once. This receptor was taken from a woman in her 30s in good health. The chain combines TRBV11-3 with TRBJ1-1; a weak D match, TRBD1 (5 bases). The specimen was naive CD8+ T cells sorted from blood. CDR3 amino acids: CASSLGGATEAFF. The CDR3 DNA is TGTGCCAGCAGCTTAGGCGGGGCCACTGAAGCTTTCTTT.